The rows below give T cell receptor beta chains drawn from one sample of a study of T-cell reconstitution after alpha-beta-depleted transplantation in children. From the PCR reads, TCRdb called clonotypes with MiXCR, one entry per CDR3 protein. The sample includes about 400,000 distinct CDR3 sequences, around 21% seen only once; the top ten take over 3.5%. This specimen consisted of PBMCs from the stem cell graft donor, obtained from the stem cell graft. The source of these receptors is a human donor who donated a stem cell graft to a child with acute myeloid leukemia. Both conserved end residues are part of each CDR3. D genes are given only for firm matches. Clone size appears in some rows only: once, few, many, or a class for an expanded clone.

D gene: TRBD1
J gene: TRBJ2-7
V gene: TRBV20-1
clone size: few
CDR3 DNA: TGCAGTGCTAGAGATGCCGCAGGGGGAAGTTACGAGCAGTACTTC
CDR3 protein: CSARDAAGGSYEQYF

D gene: TRBD2
J gene: TRBJ2-7
V gene: TRBV12-3/TRBV12-4
clone size: few
CDR3 DNA: TGTGCCAGCACCTCTAGCGGGAGTCGGCTCGAGCAGTACTTC
CDR3 protein: CASTSSGSRLEQYF

D gene: NA
J gene: TRBJ2-3
V gene: TRBV9
clone size: many
CDR3 DNA: TGTGCCAGCAGTCGGGACCCCACAGATACGCAGTATTTT
CDR3 protein: CASSRDPTDTQYF

D gene: TRBD1
J gene: TRBJ2-7
V gene: TRBV12-3/TRBV12-4
clone size: many
CDR3 DNA: TGTGCCAGCAGTTTAGGAGGGGGCGGCTACGAGCAGTACTTC
CDR3 protein: CASSLGGGGYEQYF

D gene: NA
J gene: TRBJ2-7
V gene: TRBV29-1
clone size: many
CDR3 DNA: TGCAGCGTTGGCAGGGGCCACGAGCAGTACTTC
CDR3 protein: CSVGRGHEQYF

D gene: NA
J gene: TRBJ2-5
V gene: TRBV12-3/TRBV12-4
clone size: many
CDR3 DNA: TGTGCCAGCAGGACTAGGAGACAAGAGACCCAGTACTTC
CDR3 protein: CASRTRRQETQYF

D gene: NA
J gene: TRBJ1-5
V gene: TRBV7-2
clone size: NA
CDR3 DNA: TGTGCCAGCAGCGAGCGATTTGATCAGCCCCAGCATTTT
CDR3 protein: CASSERFDQPQHF

D gene: NA
J gene: TRBJ1-2
V gene: TRBV10-3
clone size: few
CDR3 DNA: TGTGCCATCAGTGAGTCAACCCAGGGGCGGGAGATGGACTATGGCTACACCTTC
CDR3 protein: CAISESTQGREMDYGYTF

D gene: NA
J gene: TRBJ2-6
V gene: TRBV12-3/TRBV12-4
clone size: many
CDR3 DNA: TGTGCCAGCAGTTTAGGTCGCTCTGGGGCCAACGTCCTGACTTTC
CDR3 protein: CASSLGRSGANVLTF

D gene: NA
J gene: TRBJ2-7
V gene: TRBV28
clone size: NA
CDR3 DNA: TGTGCCAGCAGGGGGGTGACCGGGGCCTACGAGCAGTACTTC
CDR3 protein: CASRGVTGAYEQYF

D gene: TRBD2
J gene: TRBJ2-1
V gene: TRBV7-3
clone size: NA
CDR3 DNA: TGTGCCAGCAGCTCCTCCGGGACTAGCGAATACAATGAGCAGTTCTTC
CDR3 protein: CASSSSGTSEYNEQFF

D gene: NA
J gene: TRBJ1-5
V gene: TRBV20-1
clone size: NA
CDR3 DNA: TGCAGTGCTAGAGATGCGGGGAAAGAAAATCAGCCCCAGCATTTT
CDR3 protein: CSARDAGKENQPQHF

D gene: NA
J gene: TRBJ2-1
V gene: TRBV29-1
clone size: many
CDR3 DNA: TGCAGCGTTGAGGGGGGGACAGCTTACAATGAGCAGTTCTTC
CDR3 protein: CSVEGGTAYNEQFF

D gene: TRBD2
J gene: TRBJ2-2
V gene: TRBV7-8
clone size: NA
CDR3 DNA: TGTGCCAGCAGCTCAGGGGGACTAGCTGTAAACACCGGGGAGCTGTTTTTT
CDR3 protein: CASSSGGLAVNTGELFF